Presented here are 26 T cell receptor beta chains from one specimen sequenced in a study of T cell repertoires in cytomegalovirus infection. TCRdb recomputed calls from the reads with MiXCR, one row per CDR3 protein. The sample shows some 500,000 distinct CDR3 sequences, 35% to 50% of them seen only once. Their antigen targets remain unknown. This sample comprised cultured PBMCs, obtained from culture after CMV antigen stimulation. Source of these receptors: a human donor in good health (CMV status not recorded). Some clones in this sample may be carry-over from other donors' samples.

V and J are TRBV12-3 or TRBV12-4 and TRBJ2-5; TRBD1 or TRBD2 may be the D gene (5 bases each). The CDR3 contains 13 residues. V dropped 2 bases and J dropped 4 bases, with 8 bases sitting between them. The CDR3 region has the DNA TGTGCCAGCAGTTTATCGGGGACAGAGACCCAGTACTTC. As protein: CASSLSGTETQYF.

DNA for the CDR3: TGCGCCAGCAGCCAATCTGCCGGGACTCAAGTTTTGGCCCAGTACTTC. Amino acid sequence: CASSQSAGTQVLAQYF. This rearrangement joins TRBV4-1 to TRBJ2-5, with a tentative D call TRBD2 (6 bases). Germline values: CDR1 MGHRA, CDR2 YSYEKL. This CDR3 contains 16 residues. The ends were cut back, 2 bases at V and 9 bases at J, with 22 bases in the middle.

This clonotype was counted between two and nine times. The chain couples TRBV7-2 to TRBJ2-3; TRBD1 matches 7 bases. Germline V gene sequence: CDR1 SGHTA, CDR2 FQGNSA. V shed 4 bases, J shed 2 bases, and the junction held 6 bases outside the gene matches. This CDR3 contains 15 residues. CDR3 loop: CASSSQTGLTDTQYF. In DNA, the CDR3 is TGTGCCAGCAGCTCCCAGACAGGGCTCACAGATACGCAGTATTTT.

This clonotype was counted only a few times. The chain uses TRBV6-1 and TRBJ2-4; D gene unclear. Trimming pared 6 bases from V and 6 bases from J, leaving 15 bases between. The CDR3 is made up of 14 amino acids. Germline CDR1 and CDR2: MNHNS and SASEGT. In DNA form, the CDR3 reads TGTGCCAGCAGCCGGCCTGGGCTCGGAAACATTCAGTACTTC. Protein sequence: CASSRPGLGNIQYF.

As regards this clonotype: With a much larger clone just one base away, this may be a read error. The chain uses TRBV7-2 and TRBJ2-3, with 8 bases fitting TRBD2. The CDR3 is 14 amino acids. In germline, CDR1 is SGHTA, CDR2 FQGNSA. Here the CDR3 reads CASSFTSGTGTQYF. The CDR3, as DNA: TGTGCCAGCAGCTTCACTAGCGGCACAGGTACGCAGTATTTT.

The chain carries TRBV6-2 or TRBV6-3 and TRBJ2-2; D unresolved. V lost 2 bases to trimming and J lost 4 bases, with 5 bases between them. This CDR3 spans 13 amino acids. Germline V gene sequence: CDR1 MNHEY, CDR2 SVGEGT. CDR3 protein: CASSYKLTGELFF. CDR3 sequence (DNA): TGTGCCAGCAGTTACAAACTCACCGGGGAGCTGTTTTTT.

This rearrangement joins TRBV7-2 to TRBJ1-1, with D hard to call. The V and J ends lost 5 bases and 1 base respectively, with 17 bases between them. Looked up from germline, CDR1 is SGHTA and CDR2 is FQGNSA. This CDR3 is 16 amino acids long. CDR3 region: CASSLRRLTGNTEAFF. The CDR3 DNA reads as TGTGCCAGCAGCCTCCGCAGGTTGACCGGGAACACTGAAGCTTTCTTT. The whole variable domain, remainder taken from reference TRBV7-2 and TRBJ1-1, is GAGVSQSPSNKVTEKGKDVELRCDPISGHTALYWYRQSLGQGLEFLIYFQGNSAPDKSGLPSDRFSAERTGGSVSTLTIQRTQQEDSAVYLCASSLRRLTGNTEAFFGQGTRLTVV.

V and J are TRBV7-9 and TRBJ2-7, with 8 nucleotides matching TRBD1. V shed 1 base and J 9 bases; nucleotides not matched to a gene: 8. CDR1 is SEHNR, CDR2 FQNEAQ, per germline (reference sequence). The CDR3 extends over 14 amino acids. CDR3 coding DNA: TGTGCCAGCAGCTTAGGGACAGGGTTTTCAAGGCAGTACTTC. Residues: CASSLGTGFSRQYF.

The chain uses TRBV27 and TRBJ1-1, with D unclear. CDR1 and CDR2 from the germline V gene are MNHEY and SMNVEV (reference sequence). The CDR3 totals 16 residues. Between the trimmed V and J ends, which lost 2 bases and 0 bases, there was a span of 13 bases. CDR3 DNA: TGTGCCAGCAGTTTACATTTGCAGGCCCTGAACACTGAAGCTTTCTTT. It encodes CASSLHLQALNTEAFF.

The V and J genes are TRBV7-2 and TRBJ2-1; 7 bases match TRBD1. Trimming cost V 7 bases and J 2 bases; bases outside gene matches: 11. Germline CDR1 is SGHTA and CDR2 is FQGNSA. The CDR3 has 16 amino acids. CDR3 region: CASTPPGQGAYNEQFF. The DNA of the CDR3 is TGTGCCAGCACCCCCCCTGGGCAGGGGGCCTACAATGAGCAGTTCTTC.

V is TRBV2 and J is TRBJ2-3; D may be TRBD1 (5 bases). CDR3 size: 12 residues. The V gene lost 7 bases and the J gene lost 7 bases, with 12 bases spanning the gap. Looked up from germline, CDR1 is SNHLY and CDR2 is FYNNEI. The CDR3 nucleotides are TGTGCCAGCACCCCAGGGTGGCATACGCAGTATTTT. This gives the protein CASTPGWHTQYF.

This clonotype turned up a few times. J is TRBJ2-5 and V is TRBV19; no clear D. Germline lookup yields CDR1 LNHDA and CDR2 SQIVND (reference sequence). The CDR3 covers 14 residues. Between the trimmed V and J ends, which lost 3 bases and 5 bases, there was a span of 13 bases. This CDR3 reads CASSMRGSRETQYF. The DNA of the CDR3 is TGTGCCAGTAGTATGCGAGGCTCACGGGAGACCCAGTACTTC.

The rearrangement joins TRBV2 to TRBJ2-1, with D hard to call. CDR1 is SNHLY, CDR2 FYNNEI, per germline. The CDR3 contains 13 residues. Trimming left V 2 bases short and J 5 bases short, with 7 bases between. CDR3 region: CASSENTNNEQFF. The CDR3 DNA reads TGTGCCAGCAGTGAAAATACAAACAATGAGCAGTTCTTC.

V gene TRBV12-3 or TRBV12-4 combines with J gene TRBJ2-1, with 8 bases aligning to TRBD2. CDR3 length equals 15 residues. With V trimmed by 8 bases and J by 4 bases, 10 bases remained unmatched. CDR3 nucleotide sequence: TGTGCCAGCGGATACGGACTAGCTAGTTACAATGAGCAGTTCTTC. As protein: CASGYGLASYNEQFF.

This rearrangement joins TRBV9 to TRBJ2-2; no clear D gene. The length of the CDR3 is 16 residues. Germline loops: CDR1 SGDLS, CDR2 YYNGEE. Trimming pared 0 bases from V and 4 bases from J, leaving 13 bases between. The CDR3 is CASSVENLRSTGELFF. The CDR3 DNA follows: TGTGCCAGCAGCGTAGAAAATCTCAGGTCCACCGGGGAGCTGTTTTTT.

This chain joins TRBV6-1 and TRBJ2-4; D unclear. V was clipped by 7 bases and J by 0 bases, with 7 bases between them. The CDR3 covers 13 residues. The germline V gene encodes CDR1 MNHNS and CDR2 SASEGT. CDR3 in amino acids: CASTTEAKNIQYF. DNA for the CDR3: TGTGCCAGCACCACGGAAGCCAAAAACATTCAGTACTTC.

This clonotype was found a few times. V is TRBV18 and J is TRBJ1-1; 7 bases are shared with TRBD1. V dropped 6 bases and J dropped 0; count of bases not matched to a gene: 7. The CDR3 runs 15 residues. Germline CDR1 reads KGHSH; CDR2 reads LQKENI. The CDR3 sequence is CASSTGTVMNTEAFF. For the CDR3, the DNA is TGTGCCAGCTCCACCGGGACAGTTATGAACACTGAAGCTTTCTTT. Variable domain in full (rest from reference TRBV18 and TRBJ1-1): NAGVMQNPRHLVRRRGQEARLRCSPMKGHSHVYWYRQLPEEGLKFMVYLQKENIIDESGMPKERFSAEFPKEGPSILRIQQVVRGDSAAYFCASSTGTVMNTEAFFGQGTRLTVV.

This chain links TRBV2 with TRBJ1-6, with TRBD1 identical over 10 bases. CDR1 is SNHLY, CDR2 FYNNEI, per germline. Unmatched junction bases numbered 9, after V lost 11 bases and J lost 2 bases. CDR3 size: 16 residues. This chain's CDR3 is CASQDRGGTYNSPLHF. The CDR3 nucleotides are TGTGCCTCACAGGACAGGGGGGGCACCTATAATTCACCCCTCCACTTT. Complete variable domain (other parts from reference TRBV2 and TRBJ1-6): EPEVTQTPSHQVTQMGQEVILRCVPISNHLYFYWYRQILGQKVEFLVSFYNNEISEKSEIFDDQFSVERPDGSNFTLKIRSTKLEDSAMYFCASQDRGGTYNSPLHFGNGTRLTVT.

This chain joins TRBV27 and TRBJ1-1; 8 bases are a match to TRBD1. J lost 0 bases, V lost 9 bases, and 3 bases had no gene match. Per germline, CDR1 MNHEY and CDR2 SMNVEV (reference sequence). The CDR3 has 13 amino acids. CDR3 in amino acids: CASQGALNTEAFF. In nucleotides, the CDR3 is TGTGCCAGTCAGGGGGCGTTGAACACTGAAGCTTTCTTT.

This chain joins TRBV2 and TRBJ2-7, with D perhaps TRBD1 (5 bases). The CDR3 length is 13 residues. V lost 5 bases, J lost 9 bases, and 17 bases lay in between. Germline values: CDR1 SNHLY, CDR2 FYNNEI. CDR3 protein: CASSPGAVSGQYF. The CDR3 DNA is TGTGCCAGCAGTCCTGGGGCAGTCAGTGGGCAGTACTTC.

The rearrangement joins TRBV29-1 to TRBJ2-5; D is unclear. V dropped 7 bases and J dropped 2 bases, with 11 bases sitting between them. The CDR3 is 12 residues long. Germline V gives CDR1 SQVTM, CDR2 ANQGSEA. The CDR3 is CSATREQETQYF. CDR3 bases: TGCAGCGCGACAAGAGAACAAGAGACCCAGTACTTC. The full variable domain, its missing parts supplied by reference TRBV29-1 and TRBJ2-5, is SAVISQKPSRDICQRGTSLTIQCQVDSQVTMMFWYRQQPGQSLTLIATANQGSEATYESGFVIDKFPISRPNLTFSTLTVSNMSPEDSSIYLCSATREQETQYFGPGTRLLVL.

The chain links TRBV27 to TRBJ2-7; tentatively, D is TRBD1 or TRBD2 (6 bases each). The CDR3 extends over 14 amino acids. Trimming took 5 bases from V and 4 from J, leaving 15 bases between them. The germline CDR1 and CDR2 sequences are MNHEY and SMNVEV (reference sequence). CDR3 coding DNA: TGTGCCAGCAGTGATTCGGGGGCTACATACGAGCAGTACTTC. As protein: CASSDSGATYEQYF.

This clonotype was recorded a few times. V usage is TRBV29-1 and J usage is TRBJ2-3; 7 nucleotides align to TRBD2. V was pared by 1 base and J by 1 base, with 5 bases of the junction left unmatched. The CDR3 has 15 residues. Germline values: CDR1 SQVTM, CDR2 ANQGSEA. Here the CDR3 DNA reads TGCAGCGTTGAAGGCACGGGGGGTCGCACAGATACGCAGTATTTT. Its protein is CSVEGTGGRTDTQYF.

The V call is TRBV29-1, the J call TRBJ2-6; TRBD1 aligns across 7 bases. With V trimmed by 5 bases and J by 2 bases, 6 bases remained unmatched. This CDR3 is built from 15 residues. Germline lookup yields CDR1 SQVTM and CDR2 ANQGSEA. The CDR3 DNA sequence: TGCAGCGTTTTTTCTGGGACAGCTGGGGCCAACGTCCTGACTTTC. Translated, it gives CSVFSGTAGANVLTF.

The gene calls are TRBV5-1 and TRBJ2-5; possibly TRBD2 for D (6 bases). Germline values: CDR1 SGHRS, CDR2 YFSETQ. The CDR3 is made up of 15 amino acids. V was clipped by 5 bases and J by 5 bases, with 19 bases between them. This chain's CDR3 is CASSDGGGSLETQYF. For the CDR3, the DNA is TGCGCCAGCAGTGATGGCGGAGGGTCCCTGGAGACCCAGTACTTC. The whole variable domain, remainder taken from reference TRBV5-1 and TRBJ2-5, is KAGVTQTPRYLIKTRGQQVTLSCSPISGHRSVSWYQQTPGQGLQFLFEYFSETQRNKGNFPGRFSGRQFSNSRSEMNVSTLELGDSALYLCASSDGGGSLETQYFGPGTRLLVL.

The chain uses TRBV19 and TRBJ1-5; the match to TRBD1 covers 11 bases. With 6 bases clipped from V and 6 bases from J, the junction kept 10 bases outside the gene matches. CDR3 length: 16 residues. Germline values: CDR1 LNHDA, CDR2 SQIVND (reference sequence). The CDR3 bases are TGTGCCAGTAGAGCTCTAGGACAGGGGGCTTTTCAGCCCCAGCATTTT. It specifies CASRALGQGAFQPQHF.